The T cell receptor beta chain under discussion was sequenced for a study of PD-1 blockade in classical Hodgkin lymphoma. Study-level results: By C4D1, CD4+ diversity increased significantly, especially in complete responders. Complete responders' baseline diversity resembled that of newly diagnosed patients.

Every single patient, without exception, relapsed after autologous stem cell transplantation, and brentuximab vedotin exposure varied. Purified CD4+ T cells were obtained from thawed PBMCs through magnetic negative selection. The CDR3 is 13 amino acids. Looked up from germline, CDR1 is MNHNY and CDR2 is SVGAGI (reference sequence). The V end was cut by 5 bases, the J end by 0 bases, with 5 bases between. The protocol was immunoSEQ multiplex PCR, while the TCRdb copy is restricted to in-frame clones and leaves out a portion. The sample consists of about 31,000 clones, approximately 83% of them appearing once. For this clone: Its cognate antigen is unknown.

The chain uses TRBV6-6 and TRBJ2-1; no clear D. The sequence was collected from a human donor with classical Hodgkin lymphoma. The specimen comprised CD4+ T cells from blood, sampled at baseline. The CDR3 here is CASSPNSYNEQFF. The CDR3 DNA sequence: TGTGCCAGCAGTCCAAACTCCTACAATGAGCAGTTCTTC.